This T cell receptor beta chain was captured in a study of Ad26.COV2.S vaccination and SARS-CoV-2 variants. Turning to the study itself: Into the muscle, Ad26.COV2.S was dosed once or twice, 56 days apart.

Indicated treatment: about 20 received Ad26.COV2.S at low or high dose, single or two shots; about 5 received placebo; per-sample allocation not given. Specimens were obtained on day 63 following the first vaccine or placebo injection. An Ad26 vector expressing Wuhan-strain SARS-CoV-2 spike served as the vaccine. Clones were read by immunoSEQ multiplex PCR, and TCRdb kept only the in-frame ones, dropping some. The sample records 200,000 to 300,000 clones, roughly 90% being singletons. Broader study findings: Breadth, reportedly substantial, characterized the spike-specific CD8+ and CD4+ T cell responses after vaccination.

Comments on this clone: Antigen unknown.

Germline loops: CDR1 ENHRY, CDR2 SYGVKD. The CDR3 runs 15 residues. Germline trimming cut 6 bases from V and 0 bases from J; bases unmatched to any gene: 4. The rearrangement uses TRBV10-3 and TRBJ2-3; 9 nucleotides align to TRBD2. The source was peripheral blood, collected in a trial of Ad26.COV2.S vaccine versus placebo. The receptor was isolated from a person between 18 and 65 years old who received the Ad26.COV2.S COVID-19 vaccine or a placebo. CDR3 residues: CAIRASGTSTDTQYF. The CDR3 DNA reads as TGTGCCATCAGGGCTAGCGGGACAAGCACAGATACGCAGTATTTT.